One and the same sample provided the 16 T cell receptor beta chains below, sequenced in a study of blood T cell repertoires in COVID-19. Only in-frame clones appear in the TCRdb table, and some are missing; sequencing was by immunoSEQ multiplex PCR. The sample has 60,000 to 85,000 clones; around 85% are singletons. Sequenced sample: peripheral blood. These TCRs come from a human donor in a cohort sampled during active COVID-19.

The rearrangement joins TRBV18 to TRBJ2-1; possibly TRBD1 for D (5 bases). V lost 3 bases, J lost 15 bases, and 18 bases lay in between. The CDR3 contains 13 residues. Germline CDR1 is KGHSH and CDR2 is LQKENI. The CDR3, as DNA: TGTGCCAGCTCACCCACCGACAGTGGGTCATCGTTCTTC. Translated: CASSPTDSGSSFF.

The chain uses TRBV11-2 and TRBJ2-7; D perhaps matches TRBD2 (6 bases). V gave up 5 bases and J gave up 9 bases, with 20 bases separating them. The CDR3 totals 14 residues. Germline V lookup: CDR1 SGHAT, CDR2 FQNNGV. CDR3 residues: CASSPPAGPYSQYF. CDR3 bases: TGTGCCAGCAGCCCCCCCGCGGGGCCCTATTCGCAGTACTTC. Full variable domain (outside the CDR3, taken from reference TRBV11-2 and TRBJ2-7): EAGVAQSPRYKIIEKRQSVAFWCNPISGHATLYWYQQILGQGPKLLIQFQNNGVVDDSQLPKDRFSAERLKGVDSTLKIQPAKLEDSAVYLCASSPPAGPYSQYFGPGTRLTVT.

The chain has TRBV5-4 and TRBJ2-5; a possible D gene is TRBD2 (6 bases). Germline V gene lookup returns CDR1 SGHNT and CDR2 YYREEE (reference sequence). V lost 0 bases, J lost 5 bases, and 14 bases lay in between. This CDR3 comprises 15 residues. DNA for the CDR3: TGTGCCAGCAGCTTGGACTCCTACGCGGGGGAGACCCAGTACTTC. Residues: CASSLDSYAGETQYF.

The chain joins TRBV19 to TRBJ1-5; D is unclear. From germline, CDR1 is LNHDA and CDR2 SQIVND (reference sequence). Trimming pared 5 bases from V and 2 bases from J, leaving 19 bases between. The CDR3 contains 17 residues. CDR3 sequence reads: CASSDLGSLGGNQPQHF. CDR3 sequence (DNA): TGTGCCAGTAGTGATCTCGGGAGCCTCGGGGGCAATCAGCCCCAGCATTTT.

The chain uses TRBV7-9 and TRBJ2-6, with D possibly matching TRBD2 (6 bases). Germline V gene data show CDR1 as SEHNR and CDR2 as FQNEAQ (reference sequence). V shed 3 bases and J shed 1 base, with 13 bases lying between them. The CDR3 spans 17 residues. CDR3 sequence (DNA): TGTGCCAGCAGCTTCATCGGGGGAGTGTCTGGGGCCAACGTCCTGACTTTC. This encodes CASSFIGGVSGANVLTF.

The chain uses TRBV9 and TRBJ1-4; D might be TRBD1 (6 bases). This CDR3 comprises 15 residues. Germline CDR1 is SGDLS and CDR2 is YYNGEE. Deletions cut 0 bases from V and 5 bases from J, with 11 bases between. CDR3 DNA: TGTGCCAGCAGCGTAGATGGACAGAAAAATGAAAAACTGTTTTTT. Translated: CASSVDGQKNEKLFF.

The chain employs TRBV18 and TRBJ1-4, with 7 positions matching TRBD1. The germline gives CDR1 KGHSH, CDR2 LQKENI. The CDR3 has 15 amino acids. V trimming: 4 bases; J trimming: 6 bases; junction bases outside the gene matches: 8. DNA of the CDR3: TGTGCCAGCTCACGTGCGGGACAGAAGGATGAAAAACTGTTTTTT. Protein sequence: CASSRAGQKDEKLFF.

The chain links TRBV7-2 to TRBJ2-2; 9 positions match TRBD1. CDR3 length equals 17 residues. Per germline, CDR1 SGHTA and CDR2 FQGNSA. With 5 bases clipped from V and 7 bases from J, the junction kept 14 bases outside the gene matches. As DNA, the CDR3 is TGTGCCAGCAGCCTCCGATTACCGGGACAGGGTCACGGGGAGCTGTTTTTT. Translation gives CASSLRLPGQGHGELFF.

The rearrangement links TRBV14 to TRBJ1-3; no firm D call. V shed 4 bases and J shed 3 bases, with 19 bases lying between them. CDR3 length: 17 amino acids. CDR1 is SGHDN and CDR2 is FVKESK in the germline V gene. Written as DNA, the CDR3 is TGTGCCAGCAGCCCCCGGGGTCCCATCTCGATTGGAAACACCATATATTTT. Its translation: CASSPRGPISIGNTIYF.

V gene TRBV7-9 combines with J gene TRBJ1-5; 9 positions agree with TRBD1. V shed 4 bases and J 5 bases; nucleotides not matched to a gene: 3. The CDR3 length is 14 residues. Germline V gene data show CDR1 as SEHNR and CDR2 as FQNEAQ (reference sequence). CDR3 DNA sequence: TGTGCCAGCAGCTCGACAGGGGGACATCAGCCCCAGCATTTT. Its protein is CASSSTGGHQPQHF.

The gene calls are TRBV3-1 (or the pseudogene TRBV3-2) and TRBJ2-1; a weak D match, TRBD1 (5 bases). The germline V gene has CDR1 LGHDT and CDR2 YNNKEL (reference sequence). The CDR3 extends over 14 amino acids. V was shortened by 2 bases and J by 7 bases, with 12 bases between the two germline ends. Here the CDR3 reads CASSQNDSQNEQFF. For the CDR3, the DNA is TGTGCCAGCAGCCAAAACGACAGCCAAAATGAGCAGTTCTTC.

The CDR3 region is CARRWVAGGPGYEQYF. The CDR3 DNA reads TGTGCCAGGAGGTGGGTAGCGGGGGGGCCTGGGTACGAGCAGTACTTC. The chain uses TRBV3-1 (or the pseudogene TRBV3-2) and TRBJ2-7; 11 bases agree with TRBD2. J gave up 4 bases and V 9 bases, and 14 bases lay outside the gene matches. Per germline, CDR1 LGHDT and CDR2 YNNKEL (reference sequence). The CDR3 covers 16 residues.

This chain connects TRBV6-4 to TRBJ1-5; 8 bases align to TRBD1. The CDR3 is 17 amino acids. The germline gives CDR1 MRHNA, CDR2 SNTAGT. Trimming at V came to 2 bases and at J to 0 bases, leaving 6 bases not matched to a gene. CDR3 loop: CASSDGTGDLSNQPQHF. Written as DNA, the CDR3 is TGTGCCAGCAGTGACGGGACAGGTGATCTTAGCAATCAGCCCCAGCATTTT.

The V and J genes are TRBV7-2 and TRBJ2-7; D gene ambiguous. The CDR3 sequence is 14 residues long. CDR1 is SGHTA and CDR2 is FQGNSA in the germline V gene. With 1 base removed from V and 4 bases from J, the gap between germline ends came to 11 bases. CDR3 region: CASSLGQSSYEQYF. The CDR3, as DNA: TGTGCCAGCAGCTTAGGGCAGTCTAGTTACGAGCAGTACTTC.

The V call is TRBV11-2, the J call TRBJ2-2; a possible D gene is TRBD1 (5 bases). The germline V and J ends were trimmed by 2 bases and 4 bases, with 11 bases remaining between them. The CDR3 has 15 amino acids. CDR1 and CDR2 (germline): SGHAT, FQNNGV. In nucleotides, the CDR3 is TGTGCCAGCAGCTTAACCAGGGCGTCCACCGGGGAGCTGTTTTTT. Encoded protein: CASSLTRASTGELFF.

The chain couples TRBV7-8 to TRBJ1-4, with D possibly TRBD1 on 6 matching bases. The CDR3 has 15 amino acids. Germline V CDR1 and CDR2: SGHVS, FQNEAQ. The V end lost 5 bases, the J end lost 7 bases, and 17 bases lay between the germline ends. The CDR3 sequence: CASSPGGQGAEKLFF. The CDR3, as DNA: TGTGCCAGCAGCCCGGGGGGGCAGGGAGCTGAAAAACTGTTTTTT.